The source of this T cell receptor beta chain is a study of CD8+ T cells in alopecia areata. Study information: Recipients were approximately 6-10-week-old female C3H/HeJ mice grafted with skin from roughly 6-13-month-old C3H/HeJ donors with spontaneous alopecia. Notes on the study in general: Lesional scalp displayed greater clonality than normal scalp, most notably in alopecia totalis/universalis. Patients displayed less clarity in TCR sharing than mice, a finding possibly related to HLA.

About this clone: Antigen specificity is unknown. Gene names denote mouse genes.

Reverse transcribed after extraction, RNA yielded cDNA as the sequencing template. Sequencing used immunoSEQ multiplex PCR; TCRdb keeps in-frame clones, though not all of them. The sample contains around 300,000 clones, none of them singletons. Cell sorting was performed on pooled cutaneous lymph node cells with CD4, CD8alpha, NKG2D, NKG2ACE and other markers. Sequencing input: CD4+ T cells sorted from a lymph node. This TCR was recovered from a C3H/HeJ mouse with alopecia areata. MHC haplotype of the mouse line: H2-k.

The CDR3 protein is CAWAGGSYNSPLYF. The sequenced part of the CDR3 DNA is TGTGCCTGGGCAGGGGGCTCCTATAATTCGCCC. The chain couples TRBV31 to TRBJ1-6; 8 bases map to TRBD1. The read terminates 3 residues before the CDR3 end, so the remaining end is supplied by the germline J gene. TRBJ1-6 is designated an ORF whose function remains uncertain. Losses at the gene ends were 5 bases for V and 1 base for J; bases not matched to a gene: 1. Germline CDR1 and CDR2: GKSSPN and SITVG. There are 14 residues in the CDR3.